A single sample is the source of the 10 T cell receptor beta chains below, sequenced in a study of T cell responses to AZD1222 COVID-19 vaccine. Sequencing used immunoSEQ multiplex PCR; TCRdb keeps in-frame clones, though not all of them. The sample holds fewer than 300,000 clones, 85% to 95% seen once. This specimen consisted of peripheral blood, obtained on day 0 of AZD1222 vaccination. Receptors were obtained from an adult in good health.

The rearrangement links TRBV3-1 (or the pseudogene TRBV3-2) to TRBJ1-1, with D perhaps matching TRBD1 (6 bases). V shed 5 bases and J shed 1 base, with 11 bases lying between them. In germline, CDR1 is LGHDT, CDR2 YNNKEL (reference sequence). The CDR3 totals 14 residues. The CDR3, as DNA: TGTGCCAGCAGCTCACCGGGACAGAACACTGAAGCTTTCTTT. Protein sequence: CASSSPGQNTEAFF.

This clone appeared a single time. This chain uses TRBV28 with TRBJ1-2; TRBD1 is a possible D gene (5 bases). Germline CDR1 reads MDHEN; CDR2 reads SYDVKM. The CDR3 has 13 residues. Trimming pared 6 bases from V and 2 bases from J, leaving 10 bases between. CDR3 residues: CASSRDRNYGYTF. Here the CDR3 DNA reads TGTGCCAGCAGCCGTGACAGAAACTATGGCTACACCTTC.

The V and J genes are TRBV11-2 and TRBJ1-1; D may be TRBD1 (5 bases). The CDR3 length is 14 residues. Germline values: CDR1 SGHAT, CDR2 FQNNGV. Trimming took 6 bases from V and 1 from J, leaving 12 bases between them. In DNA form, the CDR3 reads TGTGCCAGCAGGCCCGGGACTTGGAACACTGAAGCTTTCTTT. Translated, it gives CASRPGTWNTEAFF.

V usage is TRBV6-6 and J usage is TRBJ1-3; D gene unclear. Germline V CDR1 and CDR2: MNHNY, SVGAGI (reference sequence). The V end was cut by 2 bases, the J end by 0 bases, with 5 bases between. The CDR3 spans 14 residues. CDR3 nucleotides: TGTGCCAGCAGTTACCAGGCCTCTGGAAACACCATATATTTT. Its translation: CASSYQASGNTIYF.

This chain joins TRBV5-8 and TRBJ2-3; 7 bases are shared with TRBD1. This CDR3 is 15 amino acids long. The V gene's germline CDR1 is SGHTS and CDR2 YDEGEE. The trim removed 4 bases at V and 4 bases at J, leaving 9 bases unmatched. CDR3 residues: CASSATGVRPDTQYF. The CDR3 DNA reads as TGTGCCAGCAGCGCCACAGGGGTTCGGCCAGATACGCAGTATTTT.

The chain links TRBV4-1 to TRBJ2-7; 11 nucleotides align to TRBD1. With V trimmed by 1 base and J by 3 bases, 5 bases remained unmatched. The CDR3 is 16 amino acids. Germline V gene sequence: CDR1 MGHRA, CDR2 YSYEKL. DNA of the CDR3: TGCGCCAGCAGCCAAGGATCAGGGACAGGGGGCTACGAGCAGTACTTC. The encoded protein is CASSQGSGTGGYEQYF.

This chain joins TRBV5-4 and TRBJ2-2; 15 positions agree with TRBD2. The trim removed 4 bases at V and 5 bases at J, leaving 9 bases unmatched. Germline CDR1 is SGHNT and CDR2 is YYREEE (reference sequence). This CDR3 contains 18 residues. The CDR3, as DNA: TGTGCCAGCAGCCGGACTAGCGGGGGGGCCCTGAAGACCGGGGAGCTGTTTTTT. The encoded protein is CASSRTSGGALKTGELFF.

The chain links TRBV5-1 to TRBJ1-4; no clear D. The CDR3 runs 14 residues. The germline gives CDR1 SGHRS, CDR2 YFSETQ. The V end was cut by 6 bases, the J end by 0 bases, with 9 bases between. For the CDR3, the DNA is TGCGCCAGCAAGCCCATAGCAACTAATGAAAAACTGTTTTTT. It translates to CASKPIATNEKLFF.

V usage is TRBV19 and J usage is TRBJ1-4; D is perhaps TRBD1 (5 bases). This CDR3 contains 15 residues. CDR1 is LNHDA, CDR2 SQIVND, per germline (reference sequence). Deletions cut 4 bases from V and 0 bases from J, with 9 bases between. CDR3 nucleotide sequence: TGTGCCAGTAGTACCGACAGTTCAACTAATGAAAAACTGTTTTTT. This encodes CASSTDSSTNEKLFF.

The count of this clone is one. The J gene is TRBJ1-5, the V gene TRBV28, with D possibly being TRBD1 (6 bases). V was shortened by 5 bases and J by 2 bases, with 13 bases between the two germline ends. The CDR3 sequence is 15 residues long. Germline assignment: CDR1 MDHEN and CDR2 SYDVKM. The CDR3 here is CASSTRGRGNQPQHF. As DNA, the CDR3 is TGTGCCAGCAGTACCAGGGGAAGAGGCAATCAGCCCCAGCATTTT.